The rows below give T cell receptor beta chains drawn from one sample of a study of blood T cell repertoires in COVID-19. The method was immunoSEQ multiplex PCR; TCRdb's version includes in-frame clones alone and lacks a portion of them. The table records over 65,000 clones, around 80% of them present only once. Material: peripheral blood. These receptors originate from a human donor in a cohort sampled during active COVID-19. Each CDR3 is given with its conserved first and last residue. The order of the fields is CDR3 length, clone size, V gene, J gene, D gene, CDR3 DNA, CDR3 protein. D genes are given only for firm matches. Size is stated for part of the rows, as once, few or many counts, or as a class when the clone is expanded.

length: 17; size: -; V: TRBV5-1; J: TRBJ2-3; D: TRBD2; DNA: TGCGCCAGCGGGGGTTCAGCGGGAGGGTCGCCCACAGATACGCAGTATTTT; CDR3: CASGGSAGGSPTDTQYF
length: 16; size: few; V: TRBV15; J: TRBJ2-5; D: TRBD2; DNA: TGTGCCACCAGCAGTCTCGGGACTAGCGGGAGGGAGACCCAGTACTTC; CDR3: CATSSLGTSGRETQYF
length: 14; size: -; V: TRBV14; J: TRBJ1-2; D: TRBD1; DNA: TGTGCCAGCAGCCAAGGTCGACAGGGCCTGCGCTACACCTTC; CDR3: CASSQGRQGLRYTF
length: 13; size: -; V: TRBV15; J: TRBJ2-1; D: -; DNA: TGTGCCACCAGCAGAGGAACAGTCAATGAGCAGTTCTTC; CDR3: CATSRGTVNEQFF
length: 13; size: -; V: TRBV6-5; J: TRBJ1-2; D: -; DNA: TGTGCCAGCAGTTACTCGACAGACTATGGCTACACCTTC; CDR3: CASSYSTDYGYTF
length: 16; size: once; V: TRBV2; J: TRBJ1-5; D: TRBD1; DNA: TGTGCCAGCAGTTTTCTCGACAGGGATAGCAATCAGCCCCAGCATTTT; CDR3: CASSFLDRDSNQPQHF
length: 15; size: -; V: TRBV14; J: TRBJ1-1; D: -; DNA: TGTGCCAGCAGCCGGGGAGGGGGGGTGAACACTGAAGCTTTCTTT; CDR3: CASSRGGGVNTEAFF
length: 16; size: once; V: TRBV14; J: TRBJ2-7; D: TRBD1; DNA: TGTGCCAGCAGCCAAGATCTAGGACAGGCTCGCTACGAGCAGTACTTC; CDR3: CASSQDLGQARYEQYF
length: 18; size: -; V: TRBV6-2/TRBV6-3; J: TRBJ2-3; D: TRBD2; DNA: TGTGCCAGCAGTTACTCTTCGGGACTAGCAAGGAGGATCGATACGCAGTATTTT; CDR3: CASSYSSGLARRIDTQYF
length: 15; size: -; V: TRBV6-6; J: TRBJ1-2; D: TRBD1; DNA: TGTGCCAGCAGCCAGGACAGGACAGGGACCTATGGCTACACCTTC; CDR3: CASSQDRTGTYGYTF
length: 13; size: -; V: TRBV12-3/TRBV12-4; J: TRBJ2-7; D: TRBD1; DNA: TGTGCCAGCAGGCTGGGACAGTACTACGAGCAGTACTTC; CDR3: CASRLGQYYEQYF